This T cell receptor (beta chain) was found in a study of beta chain features in type 1 diabetes. Whole-study findings and limits: For type 1 diabetes patients, VDJ junctions showed fewer insertions and more deletions. For Type 1 diabetes patients, all four CD4+ subsets carried TCRB CDR3s that were moderately but significantly shorter.

Expressed TCRB transcripts were sequenced, since all the RNA that had been isolated was reverse transcribed. The table came from immunoSEQ multiplex PCR; TCRdb's copy has only in-frame clones and leaves some out. The sample records some 500,000 clones, approximately 10% being singletons. A remark on this clone: As yet, its antigen is unknown.

Donors contributed one heparinised blood draw apiece, averaging about 110 mL. The CDR3 is 12 amino acids. In germline, CDR1 is LGHNA, CDR2 YSLEER. V was shortened by 3 bases and J by 5 bases, with 4 bases between the two germline ends. The sequencing input was naive CD4+ T cells from blood. V and J are TRBV4-3 and TRBJ1-4; no definite D call. The TCR originated in a woman between 18 and 29 years old in good health. This chain's CDR3 is CASSHLNEKLFF. The CDR3 coding sequence is TGCGCCAGCAGCCATTTGAATGAAAAACTGTTTTTT.